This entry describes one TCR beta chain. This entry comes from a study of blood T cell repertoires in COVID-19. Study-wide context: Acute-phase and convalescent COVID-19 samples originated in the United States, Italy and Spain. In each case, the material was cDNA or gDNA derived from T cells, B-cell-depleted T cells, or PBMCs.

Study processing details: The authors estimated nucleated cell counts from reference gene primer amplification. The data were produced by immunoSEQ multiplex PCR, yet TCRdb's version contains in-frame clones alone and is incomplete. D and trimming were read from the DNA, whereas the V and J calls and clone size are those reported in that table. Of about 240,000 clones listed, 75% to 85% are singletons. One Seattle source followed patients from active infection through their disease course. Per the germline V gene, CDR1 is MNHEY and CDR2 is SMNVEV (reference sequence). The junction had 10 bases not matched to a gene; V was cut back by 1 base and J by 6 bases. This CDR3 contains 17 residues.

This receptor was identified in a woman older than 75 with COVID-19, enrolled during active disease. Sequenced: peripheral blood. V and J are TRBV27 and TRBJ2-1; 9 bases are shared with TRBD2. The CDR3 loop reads CASSLYSEAGGINEQFF. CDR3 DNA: TGTGCCAGCAGTTTATACTCTGAAGCGGGAGGTATCAATGAGCAGTTCTTC.